Below, one TCR beta chain is given with its context. Clones were sequenced by immunoSEQ multiplex PCR, and TCRdb holds only the in-frame ones, with some missing. The sample yields around 120,000 clones, approximately 90% seen once. This sample was included in a study of PD-L1 blockade in urothelial cancer. The sample's time point: peripheral blood 6 weeks after treatment start. The CDR3 is made up of 17 amino acids. The receptor was isolated from a man aged 60 to 69 with urothelial cancer. The J gene is TRBJ2-3, the V gene TRBV21-1; TRBD1 is the table's D call, not checked against the DNA. TRBV21-1 is marked as a pseudogene. The sample in question was PBMCs, obtained around atezolizumab (anti-PD-L1) treatment. For the CDR3, the DNA is TGTGCCAGCAGCAAAGGAATTAGGAACAGGGCCACAGATACGCAGTATTTT. Residues: CASSKGIRNRATDTQYF.